A single sample is the source of the 16 T cell receptor beta chains below, sequenced in a study of Ad26.COV2.S vaccination and SARS-CoV-2 variants. Sequencing used immunoSEQ multiplex PCR; TCRdb keeps in-frame clones, though not all of them. Of 300,000 to 400,000 clones in the sample, 90% were seen once. The treatment here: 15 to 20 received Ad26.COV2.S at low or high dose, single or two shots; 5 received placebo; per-sample allocation not given. After the first vaccine or placebo injection, samples were drawn on day 63. The sample was peripheral blood, taken in a trial of Ad26.COV2.S vaccine versus placebo. The receptors derive from a person between 18 and 65 years old who received the Ad26.COV2.S COVID-19 vaccine or a placebo.

This sequence joins TRBV11-3 and TRBJ2-1, with TRBD2 identical over 12 bases. J gave up 8 bases and V 4 bases, and 9 bases lay outside the gene matches. CDR1 and CDR2 (germline): SGHNT, YENEEA. The CDR3 totals 16 residues. The CDR3 sequence: CASSWGLAGFLDEQFF. The CDR3 region has the DNA TGTGCCAGCAGCTGGGGACTAGCGGGTTTTCTGGATGAGCAGTTCTTC. The whole variable domain, filled in from reference TRBV11-3 and TRBJ2-1, reads EAGVVQSPRYKIIEKKQPVAFWCNPISGHNTLYWYLQNLGQGPELLIRYENEEAVDDSQLPKDRFSAERLKGVDSTLKIQPAELGDSAVYLCASSWGLAGFLDEQFFGPGTRLTVL.

The chain links TRBV19 to TRBJ1-6, with no clear D. This CDR3 comprises 14 residues. Per the germline V gene, CDR1 is LNHDA and CDR2 is SQIVND (reference sequence). Trimming removed 3 bases from V and 9 bases from J, with 12 bases in between. DNA for the CDR3: TGTGCCAGTAGTATCGTCGCGTTGGGTTCACCCCTCCACTTT. It codes for CASSIVALGSPLHF.

V is TRBV30 and J is TRBJ1-1; maybe TRBD1 (5 bases). The V end was cut by 8 bases, the J end by 2 bases, with 15 bases between. The CDR3 spans 13 residues. Per germline, CDR1 GTSNPN and CDR2 SVGIG (reference sequence). The CDR3 region is CAGTPGGNTEAFF. The CDR3 coding sequence is TGTGCCGGGACCCCCGGGGGTAACACTGAAGCTTTCTTT.

J is TRBJ1-1 and V is TRBV5-5; D perhaps matches TRBD1 (5 bases). Germline V lookup: CDR1 SGHKS, CDR2 YYEKEE (reference sequence). Deletions cut 4 bases from V and 6 bases from J, with 16 bases between. The CDR3 consists of 14 residues. This CDR3 is CASSADPGRPEAFF. CDR3 bases: TGTGCCAGCAGCGCAGACCCAGGGAGGCCTGAAGCTTTCTTT.

V and J are TRBV29-1 and TRBJ1-1; D is possibly TRBD1 (6 bases). The CDR3 extends over 13 amino acids. Germline values: CDR1 SQVTM, CDR2 ANQGSEA. Trimming stripped 6 bases from V and 4 bases from J, with 15 bases between. CDR3 sequence: CSVGGLWGTEAFF. CDR3 nucleotide sequence: TGCAGCGTGGGGGGGCTATGGGGCACTGAAGCTTTCTTT.

The genes are TRBV3-1 (or the pseudogene TRBV3-2) and TRBJ2-1; 13 nucleotides match TRBD2. Trimming at V came to 8 bases and at J to 8 bases, leaving 9 bases not matched to a gene. The CDR3 runs to 15 residues. Germline loops: CDR1 LGHDT, CDR2 YNNKEL (reference sequence). In DNA, the CDR3 is TGTGCCAGCGGTACCGGACTAGCGGGAGCCCATGAGCAGTTCTTC. Its protein is CASGTGLAGAHEQFF.

The sample holds many counts of this clone. J is TRBJ1-4 and V is TRBV19; D call uncertain. Deletions cut 1 base from V and 10 bases from J, with 13 bases between. Germline V lookup: CDR1 LNHDA, CDR2 SQIVND (reference sequence). This CDR3 has 14 residues. CDR3 protein: CASSIGTRPRKLFF. CDR3 coding DNA: TGTGCCAGTAGTATAGGTACCCGGCCACGAAAACTGTTTTTT.

The chain uses TRBV5-1 and TRBJ1-1; maybe TRBD1 (5 bases). V lost 9 bases and J lost 1, with 7 bases in between. The CDR3 runs to 11 residues. CDR1 is SGHRS, CDR2 YFSETQ, per germline. CDR3 bases: TGCGCCAAGGGGACGAACACTGAAGCTTTCTTT. Translating gives CAKGTNTEAFF.

V and J are TRBV19 and TRBJ1-4; D call uncertain. V dropped 3 bases and J dropped 0 bases, with 8 bases sitting between them. The germline CDR1 and CDR2 sequences are LNHDA and SQIVND (reference sequence). The CDR3 runs 15 residues. CDR3 loop: CASSMADSTNEKLFF. The CDR3 nucleotides are TGTGCCAGTAGTATGGCAGACTCAACTAATGAAAAACTGTTTTTT.

The V gene is TRBV11-2, the J gene TRBJ2-7, with D perhaps matching TRBD2 (6 bases). Germline lookup yields CDR1 SGHAT and CDR2 FQNNGV. The length of the CDR3 is 15 residues. Trimming cost V 5 bases and J 6 bases, with 20 bases left between them. The CDR3, as DNA: TGTGCCAGCAGCCCGCGCGGGGACCGCCTTTCCGAGCAGTACGTC. This translates into CASSPRGDRLSEQYV.

The chain is built from TRBV5-1 and TRBJ2-1, with a possible D match to TRBD1 (6 bases). Germline CDR1 SGHRS, CDR2 YFSETQ. The ends were cut back, 0 bases at V and 1 base at J, with 8 bases in the middle. This CDR3 region has 15 residues. DNA of the CDR3: TGCGCCAGCAGCTTGGTGCAGGGGTCCTACAATGAGCAGTTCTTC. Translated, it gives CASSLVQGSYNEQFF.

V and J are TRBV11-2 and TRBJ2-7; 10 bases align to TRBD1. Looked up from germline, CDR1 is SGHAT and CDR2 is FQNNGV. The CDR3 is 15 amino acids. The V and J ends lost 4 bases and 3 bases, in that order; junction bases with no gene match: 6. The CDR3 reads CASSSLRDRGYEQYF. Written as DNA, the CDR3 is TGTGCCAGCAGCTCGCTCCGGGACAGGGGCTACGAGCAGTACTTC. The variable domain in full, with the rest retrieved from reference TRBV11-2 and TRBJ2-7, is EAGVAQSPRYKIIEKRQSVAFWCNPISGHATLYWYQQILGQGPKLLIQFQNNGVVDDSQLPKDRFSAERLKGVDSTLKIQPAKLEDSAVYLCASSSLRDRGYEQYFGPGTRLTVT.

This clone was seen just once. This chain connects TRBV15 to TRBJ2-5, with D perhaps TRBD2 (7 bases). CDR1 and CDR2 from the germline V gene are LNHNV and YYDKDF (reference sequence). There are 14 residues in the CDR3. Deletions cut 0 bases from V and 7 bases from J, with 12 bases between. In nucleotides, the CDR3 is TGTGCCACCAGCAGAGATCGGGGGGCCGGGACCCAGTACTTC. Its protein product is CATSRDRGAGTQYF.

This CDR3 reads CASSTGRSNEKLFF. CDR3 in DNA: TGTGCCAGCAGTACGGGGCGCAGTAATGAAAAACTGTTTTTT. The rearrangement uses TRBV6-6 and TRBJ1-4; possibly TRBD1 for D (5 bases). V gave up 5 bases and J gave up 4 bases, with 11 bases separating them. Germline loops: CDR1 MNHNY, CDR2 SVGAGI (reference sequence). The CDR3 covers 14 residues.

This sequence joins TRBV6-6 and TRBJ1-5, with a weak D call TRBD1 (6 bases). This CDR3 is 13 amino acids long. Trimming left V 5 bases short and J 4 bases short, with 9 bases between. The germline V gene has CDR1 MNHNY and CDR2 SVGAGI (reference sequence). The CDR3 is CASSEQGNQPQHF. The CDR3 bases are TGTGCCAGCAGTGAGCAGGGGAATCAGCCCCAGCATTTT.

This sequence joins TRBV7-2 and TRBJ2-5, with 11 nucleotides matching TRBD2. The trim removed 6 bases at V and 5 bases at J, leaving 11 bases unmatched. The CDR3 is 16 amino acids. CDR1 is SGHTA, CDR2 FQGNSA, per germline. This CDR3 is CASSPVAGGLRETQYF. For the CDR3, the DNA is TGTGCCAGCAGTCCGGTAGCGGGGGGGCTTAGGGAGACCCAGTACTTC.